Listed here are 21 T cell receptor beta chains from one sample, sequenced in a study of PD-1 blockade in classical Hodgkin lymphoma. Method: immunoSEQ multiplex PCR; TCRdb's copy keeps in-frame clones and lacks some. The sample includes about 46,000 clones, roughly 75% of them seen just once. Brentuximab vedotin exposure varied among the patients, all of whom had relapsed after autologous stem cell transplantation. The sequences come from peripheral blood mononuclear cells (PBMCs), collected before the second cycle of nivolumab. The receptor source for this set is a human donor with classical Hodgkin lymphoma.

This clone was observed once. The chain recombines TRBV7-9 with TRBJ1-1; possible D gene TRBD1, 5 bases. Germline V gene data show CDR1 as SEHNR and CDR2 as FQNEAQ (reference sequence). The CDR3 sequence is 11 residues long. CDR3 in DNA: TGTGCGGGGGTTAGGGACACTGAAGCTTTCTTT. Translating it yields CAGVRDTEAFF.

The J gene is TRBJ1-2, the V gene TRBV2; D might be TRBD1 (5 bases). Germline CDR1 reads SNHLY; CDR2 reads FYNNEI. The CDR3 is made up of 13 amino acids. Trimming removed 4 bases at V and 8 bases at J, with 14 bases between. CDR3 nucleotide sequence: TGTGCCAGCAGTGGGGGACCTTCGGGGGGCTACACCTTC. This translates into CASSGGPSGGYTF.

The chain uses TRBV5-1 and TRBJ2-3, with 9 bases aligning to TRBD2. The CDR3 length is 17 residues. V was clipped by 4 bases and J by 2 bases; unmatched bases: 11. CDR1 is SGHRS and CDR2 is YFSETQ in the germline V gene. For the CDR3, the DNA is TGCGCCAGCAGCCCACTAGCGGGCGGCCGGGTCACAGATACGCAGTATTTT. As protein: CASSPLAGGRVTDTQYF.

V is TRBV21-1 and J is TRBJ1-2. TRBV21-1 is classified as a pseudogene. The CDR3 extends over 16 amino acids. The CDR3 DNA sequence: TGTGCCAGCAGCAAAGAGCCAATCTGGGAGGGCTATGGCTACACCTTC. This codes for CASSKEPIWEGYGYTF.

The rearrangement joins TRBV5-1 to TRBJ1-1, with a tentative D call TRBD1 (5 bases). The CDR3 is 13 amino acids. V was shortened by 7 bases and J by 6 bases, with 16 bases between the two germline ends. From germline, CDR1 is SGHRS and CDR2 YFSETQ. The CDR3 DNA is TGCGCCAGCTCCGTGGCTATGGGGGCTGAAGCTTTCTTT. Translation gives CASSVAMGAEAFF.

J is TRBJ2-5 and V is TRBV29-1; D possibly corresponds to TRBD2 (6 bases). The CDR3 is made up of 14 amino acids. V was clipped by 4 bases and J by 5 bases, with 17 bases between them. Germline V gene sequence: CDR1 SQVTM, CDR2 ANQGSEA. The CDR3 reads CSVGRNGGMETQYF. The DNA of the CDR3 is TGCAGCGTTGGACGTAACGGGGGAATGGAGACCCAGTACTTC.

V usage is TRBV5-1 and J usage is TRBJ2-6; 11 bases match TRBD1. CDR1 is SGHRS and CDR2 is YFSETQ in the germline V gene. The V segment lost 4 bases and the J segment 4 bases; nucleotides outside the gene matches: 4. This CDR3 comprises 16 residues. The CDR3 sequence: CASSRGQGGGANVLTF. In DNA, the CDR3 is TGCGCCAGCAGCAGGGGACAGGGGGGAGGGGCCAACGTCCTGACTTTC.

The rearrangement uses TRBV7-3 and TRBJ2-5; 7 bases agree with TRBD2. The CDR3 covers 16 residues. The trim removed 4 bases at V and 4 bases at J, leaving 12 bases unmatched. Germline-derived CDR1 and CDR2 are SGHTA and FQGTGA. Here the CDR3 reads CASSSGSSGIRETQYF. The CDR3 nucleotides read TGTGCCAGCAGCTCCGGCAGCAGCGGGATTCGAGAGACCCAGTACTTC.

This sequence joins TRBV27 and TRBJ2-7; D may match TRBD1 or TRBD2 (5 bases each). The CDR3 sequence is 15 residues long. Germline V gene sequence: CDR1 MNHEY, CDR2 SMNVEV (reference sequence). Trimming cost V 2 bases and J 7 bases, with 18 bases left between them. In DNA, the CDR3 is TGTGCCAGCAGTTTAATGGGGGAGAGTCCTAGAGAGCAGTACTTC. It is translated as CASSLMGESPREQYF.

The chain joins TRBV2 to TRBJ2-7, with D possibly TRBD1 on 5 matching bases. Between the trimmed V and J ends, which lost 0 bases and 1 base, there was a span of 22 bases. The CDR3 loop spans 19 amino acids. Germline V CDR1 and CDR2: SNHLY, FYNNEI. CDR3 amino acids: CASSEAIPWGPADSYEQYF. The CDR3 coding sequence is TGTGCCAGCAGTGAAGCGATCCCCTGGGGCCCGGCCGATTCCTACGAGCAGTACTTC.

The V gene is TRBV30, the J gene TRBJ1-2; D not resolved. This CDR3 is built from 13 residues. Trimming stripped 2 bases from V and 8 bases from J, with 15 bases between. Per the germline V gene, CDR1 is GTSNPN and CDR2 is SVGIG (reference sequence). In DNA, the CDR3 is TGTGCCTGGAGTTTCCTGGACCTCAGGGGCTACACCTTC. Its translation: CAWSFLDLRGYTF. Complete variable domain (other parts from reference TRBV30 and TRBJ1-2): SQTIHQWPATLVQPVGSPLSLECTVEGTSNPNLYWYRQAAGRGLQLLFYSVGIGQISSEVPQNLSASRPQDRQFILSSKKLLLSDSGFYLCAWSFLDLRGYTFGSGTRLTVV.

The chain has TRBV19 and TRBJ1-1; TRBD1 is a possible D gene (5 bases). Trimming removed 4 bases at V and 6 bases at J, with 15 bases between. Germline lookup yields CDR1 LNHDA and CDR2 SQIVND (reference sequence). The CDR3 spans 14 residues. CDR3 in amino acids: CASSSPSGWSEAFF. The CDR3 nucleotides are TGTGCCAGTAGTAGTCCCTCAGGGTGGTCTGAAGCTTTCTTT.

V gene TRBV11-3 combines with J gene TRBJ1-1; a possible D gene is TRBD1 (6 bases). CDR1 is SGHNT and CDR2 is YENEEA in the germline V gene. The CDR3 is 17 residues long. Between the trimmed V and J ends, which lost 5 bases and 2 bases, there was a span of 21 bases. The CDR3 sequence is CASSAERGGRPNTEAFF. The CDR3 DNA follows: TGTGCCAGCAGCGCCGAGAGGGGGGGCAGACCCAACACTGAAGCTTTCTTT.

The V and J genes are TRBV4-2 and TRBJ2-2; 8 bases are a match to TRBD2. CDR1 and CDR2 (germline): LGHNA, YNFKEQ. The V gene end was trimmed by 6 bases and the J gene end by 5 bases; junction bases not matched to a gene: 8. CDR3 length: 15 residues. The CDR3 coding sequence is TGTGCCAGCAGACATAGCGGGGACAAAACCGGGGAGCTGTTTTTT. Amino acids: CASRHSGDKTGELFF.

The chain is built from TRBV28 and TRBJ1-2; D call uncertain. V lost 1 base and J lost 7, with 10 bases in between. In germline, CDR1 is MDHEN, CDR2 SYDVKM. The length of the CDR3 is 13 residues. In DNA form, the CDR3 reads TGTGCCAGCAGTTTATCGTCCCCACCTGGCTACACCTTC. This translates into CASSLSSPPGYTF.

This chain joins TRBV7-8 and TRBJ1-5, with 7 bases matching TRBD1. CDR1 is SGHVS and CDR2 is FQNEAQ in the germline V gene. The CDR3 is 17 residues long. Trimming took 5 bases from V and 0 from J; bases not matched to a gene: 10. For the CDR3, the DNA is TGTGCCAGCAGCCCATCCCCGGGACAGATTAGCAATCAGCCCCAGCATTTT. Its translation is CASSPSPGQISNQPQHF.

This clone was recorded once. The rearrangement uses TRBV7-6 and TRBJ1-6; D is perhaps TRBD1 (5 bases). Trimming shortened V by 5 bases and J by 9 bases, and 17 bases separated the two germline ends. Germline-derived CDR1 and CDR2 are SGHVS and FNYEAQ. The CDR3 has 15 amino acids. The CDR3 DNA reads TGTGCCAGCAGCACACGGGACGCGAGGGGTTCACCCCTCCACTTT. Translation: CASSTRDARGSPLHF.

The chain combines TRBV7-8 with TRBJ2-6; tentatively, D is TRBD2 (5 bases). Germline V gene sequence: CDR1 SGHVS, CDR2 FQNEAQ. The length of the CDR3 is 16 residues. The V end was cut by 5 bases, the J end by 3 bases, with 14 bases between. CDR3 in DNA: TGTGCCAGCAGCCAAATTACCGGGGTTGGGGCCAACGTCCTGACTTTC. Its protein is CASSQITGVGANVLTF.

This clone was detected only once. V and J are TRBV2 and TRBJ2-2; TRBD1 matches at 7 bases. The CDR3 totals 15 residues. V gave up 8 bases and J gave up 6 bases; unmatched junction bases: 12. Germline V gives CDR1 SNHLY, CDR2 FYNNEI. The CDR3, as DNA: TGTGCCAGCGACGAAACAACGACAGGGCCCGGGGAGCTGTTTTTT. It specifies CASDETTTGPGELFF.

This clone was observed a handful of times. The rearrangement joins TRBV30 to TRBJ1-1, with D tentatively TRBD1 (5 bases). The V and J ends lost 7 bases and 7 bases respectively, with 10 bases between them. This CDR3 region has 10 residues. CDR1 and CDR2 from the germline V gene are GTSNPN and SVGIG (reference sequence). The CDR3 protein is CASQGVEAFF. The CDR3 DNA reads TGTGCCTCTCAGGGTGTTGAAGCTTTCTTT.

The chain recombines TRBV4-2 with TRBJ1-1, with 9 bases aligning to TRBD1. This CDR3 comprises 15 residues. Germline values: CDR1 LGHNA, CDR2 YNFKEQ. J gave up 6 bases and V 0 bases, and 5 bases lay outside the gene matches. DNA of the CDR3: TGTGCCAGCAGCCAAGAAGGGACAGGGTTCTCTGAAGCTTTCTTT. Residues: CASSQEGTGFSEAFF.